These 14 T cell receptor beta chains originate from one sample sequenced in a study of blood T cell repertoires in COVID-19. Repertoires were generated with immunoSEQ multiplex PCR, while TCRdb's copy carries only in-frame clones and drops some. The table includes around 67,000 clones, 85% to 90% detected once. What was sequenced was peripheral blood. The receptors shown here come from a woman of 80 years or more with active or convalescent COVID-19.

The V and J genes are TRBV6-5 and TRBJ1-5; tentatively, D is TRBD1 (6 bases). Germline V CDR1 and CDR2: MNHEY, SVGAGI. Between the trimmed V and J ends, which lost 6 bases and 4 bases, there was a span of 13 bases. There are 14 residues in the CDR3. The CDR3 loop reads CASSRTVKNQPQHF. CDR3 nucleotides: TGTGCCAGCAGCCGGACAGTGAAGAATCAGCCCCAGCATTTT.

The V call is TRBV18, the J call TRBJ1-1; D is perhaps TRBD1 (5 bases). The CDR3 is 14 residues long. The V and J ends lost 1 base and 1 base respectively, with 7 bases between them. CDR1 is KGHSH, CDR2 LQKENI, per germline. CDR3 amino acids: CASSPRTQNTEAFF. CDR3 nucleotide sequence: TGTGCCAGCTCACCACGGACACAGAACACTGAAGCTTTCTTT.

This chain links TRBV11-3 with TRBJ2-7; 15 nucleotides line up with TRBD2. V dropped 5 bases and J dropped 3; count of bases not matched to a gene: 8. From germline, CDR1 is SGHNT and CDR2 YENEEA. This CDR3 is built from 17 residues. The CDR3 spells CASSQGLAGGPRYEQYF. CDR3 in DNA: TGTGCCAGCAGCCAGGGACTAGCGGGGGGTCCTCGCTACGAGCAGTACTTC.

The rearrangement links TRBV27 to TRBJ1-4, with D possibly matching TRBD1 (5 bases). The CDR3 covers 14 residues. Germline V gives CDR1 MNHEY, CDR2 SMNVEV (reference sequence). V was pared by 5 bases and J by 7 bases, with 14 bases between. As DNA, the CDR3 is TGTGCCAGCAGTCTCTACAGGAGGGGTGAAAAACTGTTTTTT. This gives the protein CASSLYRRGEKLFF.

The sample holds a few counts of this clone. The genes are TRBV27 and TRBJ2-7, with unresolved D. Per germline, CDR1 MNHEY and CDR2 SMNVEV (reference sequence). This CDR3 spans 16 amino acids. V dropped 5 bases and J dropped 0 bases, with 17 bases sitting between them. The CDR3 DNA is TGTGCCAGCAGTCTCCCGACACGGATTAGCTCCTACGAGCAGTACTTC. This encodes CASSLPTRISSYEQYF.

The CDR3 sequence is CASSETYEAGEQYF. CDR3 DNA sequence: TGTGCCAGCAGCGAAACTTATGAGGCCGGCGAGCAGTACTTC. This sequence joins TRBV7-8 and TRBJ2-7; D call uncertain. V lost 5 bases and J 6 bases, leaving 17 bases between the germline ends. There are 14 residues in the CDR3. In germline, CDR1 is SGHVS, CDR2 FQNEAQ.

This clone was found once. V usage is TRBV9 and J usage is TRBJ2-7, with a possible D match to TRBD2 (6 bases). The CDR3 runs to 15 residues. From germline, CDR1 is SGDLS and CDR2 YYNGEE. V lost 0 bases to trimming and J lost 0 bases, with 10 bases between them. The CDR3 DNA reads TGTGCCAGCAGCGTAGCTATGGGGGGCTCCTACGAGCAGTACTTC. Amino acids: CASSVAMGGSYEQYF. The whole variable domain, filled in from reference TRBV9 and TRBJ2-7, reads DSGVTQTPKHLITATGQRVTLRCSPRSGDLSVYWYQQSLDQGLQFLIQYYNGEERAKGNILERFSAQQFPDLHSELNLSSLELGDSALYFCASSVAMGGSYEQYFGPGTRLTVT.

The V call is TRBV6-2 or TRBV6-3, the J call TRBJ2-1; D is uncertain. Germline assignment: CDR1 MNHEY and CDR2 SVGEGT. This CDR3 contains 14 residues. The V end was cut by 2 bases, the J end by 9 bases, with 14 bases between. For the CDR3, the DNA is TGTGCCAGCAGTTACCGGAGTCTTGGAACTGAGCAGTTCTTC. Protein sequence: CASSYRSLGTEQFF.

The chain uses TRBV4-3 and TRBJ1-1, with 8 positions matching TRBD1. The CDR3 consists of 14 residues. The J segment lost 11 bases and the V segment lost 0 bases, leaving 8 bases of the junction unmatched. In germline, CDR1 is LGHNA, CDR2 YSLEER. CDR3 loop: CASSQDGRGLEAFF. CDR3 nucleotide sequence: TGCGCCAGCAGCCAAGATGGCAGGGGGCTTGAGGCTTTCTTT.

The chain combines TRBV9 with TRBJ1-5; TRBD1 might be the D (5 bases). Deletions cut 0 bases from V and 4 bases from J, with 11 bases between. The CDR3 covers 15 residues. Germline CDR1 and CDR2: SGDLS and YYNGEE. The CDR3 here is CASSVGLQVNQPQHF. The CDR3 coding sequence is TGTGCCAGCAGCGTAGGTCTACAGGTGAATCAGCCCCAGCATTTT.

The sample holds a few counts of this clone. The V and J genes are TRBV5-4 and TRBJ1-2, with 8 bases fitting TRBD1. This CDR3 contains 14 residues. V trimming: 3 bases; J trimming: 7 bases; junction bases outside the gene matches: 8. CDR1 SGHNT and CDR2 YYREEE come from the germline V gene (reference sequence). The CDR3 is CASSYDRGAGGYTF. Written as DNA, the CDR3 is TGTGCCAGCAGCTACGACAGGGGCGCGGGTGGCTACACCTTC.

The chain joins TRBV27 to TRBJ2-7; D possibly corresponds to TRBD2 (6 bases). The length of the CDR3 is 16 residues. The ends were cut back, 3 bases at V and 3 bases at J, with 18 bases in the middle. The germline gives CDR1 MNHEY, CDR2 SMNVEV (reference sequence). CDR3 sequence reads: CASSLSAFGTFYEQYF. The CDR3 nucleotides read TGTGCCAGCAGTTTGTCAGCGTTCGGGACTTTCTACGAGCAGTACTTC.

The gene calls are TRBV5-1 and TRBJ1-4, with 8 positions matching TRBD1. The CDR3 spans 14 residues. Unmatched junction bases numbered 3, after V lost 3 bases and J lost 5 bases. Germline V lookup: CDR1 SGHRS, CDR2 YFSETQ. Here the CDR3 reads CASSYGQGNEKLFF. Written as DNA, the CDR3 is TGCGCCAGCAGCTACGGACAGGGAAATGAAAAACTGTTTTTT.

The chain employs TRBV4-2 and TRBJ2-5; 7 positions match TRBD2. The trim removed 4 bases at V and 4 bases at J, leaving 12 bases unmatched. The CDR3 sequence is 16 residues long. Germline CDR1 reads LGHNA; CDR2 reads YNFKEQ. This CDR3 reads CASSPKEGGIGETQYF. The CDR3 nucleotides read TGTGCCAGCAGCCCCAAAGAGGGAGGGATCGGAGAGACCCAGTACTTC.